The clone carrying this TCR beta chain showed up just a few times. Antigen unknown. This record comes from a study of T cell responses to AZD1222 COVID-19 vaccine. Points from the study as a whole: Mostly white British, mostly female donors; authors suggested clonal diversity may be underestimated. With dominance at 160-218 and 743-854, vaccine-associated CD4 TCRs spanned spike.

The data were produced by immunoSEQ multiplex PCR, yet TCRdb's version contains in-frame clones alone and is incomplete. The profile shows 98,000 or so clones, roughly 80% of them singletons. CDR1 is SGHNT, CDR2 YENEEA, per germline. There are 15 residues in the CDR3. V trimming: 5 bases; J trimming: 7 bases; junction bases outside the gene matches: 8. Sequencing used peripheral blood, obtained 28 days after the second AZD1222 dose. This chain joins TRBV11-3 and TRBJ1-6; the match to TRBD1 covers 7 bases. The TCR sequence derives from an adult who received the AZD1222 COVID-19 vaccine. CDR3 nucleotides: TGTGCCAGCAGCCGGGCCGGGACAGAAAATTCACCCCTCCACTTT. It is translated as CASSRAGTENSPLHF.